This paragraph reports one T cell receptor beta chain. Participants were aged roughly 18 to 89 years from around 26 US areas. This entry is derived from a study of blood T cell repertoires in COVID-19. Study-level information: From T cells, B-cell-depleted T cells, or PBMCs came the material, which was cDNA or gDNA.

Libraries were prepared by immunoSEQ multiplex PCR; TCRdb keeps only in-frame clonotypes and omits some of them. This sample has 150,000 to 200,000 clones, with approximately 80% found just once. The CDR3 consists of 12 residues. V was clipped by 3 bases and J by 5 bases, with 5 bases between them. CDR1 MNHNS and CDR2 SASEGT come from the germline V gene. The chain recombines TRBV6-1 with TRBJ1-5; D unclear. This sequence originates from a man in his forties or fifties who had recovered from COVID-19. The sequenced material came from PBMCs or T cells enriched from blood (not recorded which). The CDR3 nucleotides are TGTGCCAGCAGTGATCATTATCAGCCCCAGCATTTT. Translation gives CASSDHYQPQHF.